This is a list of T cell receptor beta chains from one sample in a study of blood T cell repertoires in COVID-19. TCRdb's table, derived via immunoSEQ multiplex PCR, lists solely in-frame clones and lacks some. The data hold around 290,000 clones, with roughly nine tenths observed a single time. Material: PBMCs or T cells enriched from blood (not recorded which). The origin of the receptors is a woman in her late teens or twenties who had recovered from COVID-19. Each CDR3 is given with its conserved first and last residue. D genes are given only for firm matches. Some rows have no size entry. The others give once, few or many, or a class for an expanded clone.

clone_size	v_call	d_call	j_call	cdr3_nt	cdr3_aa
.	TRBV19	.	TRBJ2-1	TGTGCCAGTAATCATTACAATGAGCAGTTCTTC	CASNHYNEQFF
.	TRBV3-1/TRBV3-2	TRBD2	TRBJ2-5	TGTGCCAGCAGCCAAGTTATCTCAAGCGGGGGGGTCGGGGTTGAGACCCAGTACTTC	CASSQVISSGGVGVETQYF
.	TRBV19	.	TRBJ1-6	TGTGCCACCAGCTCCAGGGGCGACTCCTATAATTCACCCCTCCACTTT	CATSSRGDSYNSPLHF
.	TRBV19	TRBD1	TRBJ1-5	TGTGCCACCGCGGGACAGACCATCTCGGCCCAGCATTTT	CATAGQTISAQHF
.	TRBV6-2/TRBV6-3	.	TRBJ2-1	TGTGCCAGCAGTCAGACCGGGATTACCTACAATGAGCAGTTCTTC	CASSQTGITYNEQFF
.	TRBV4-1	.	TRBJ1-1	TGCGCCAGCAGCGGGGGCGAGACTGAAGCTTTCTTT	CASSGGETEAFF
.	TRBV2	TRBD2	TRBJ2-7	TGTGCCAGCAAAAGGTACGGCGGGAGGTCCTACGAGCAGTACTTC	CASKRYGGRSYEQYF
.	TRBV2	.	TRBJ2-2	TGTGCCAGCAGTGCCCGGACAGAACCTAGGGGCACCGGGGAGCTGTTTTTT	CASSARTEPRGTGELFF
.	TRBV5-1	TRBD1	TRBJ2-1	TGCGCCAGCAGCTTGGGACAGGGGGGATTTTTCAATGAGCAGTTCTTC	CASSLGQGGFFNEQFF
.	TRBV28	.	TRBJ1-4	TGTGCCAGTGTAGACACCGCTAATGAAAAACTGTTTTTT	CASVDTANEKLFF
.	TRBV19	TRBD2	TRBJ2-7	TGTGCCAGTAGTAGGGGACTAGCGGGGACTTCCGCGACCTACGAGCAGTACTTC	CASSRGLAGTSATYEQYF
.	TRBV6-1	.	TRBJ2-2	TGTGCCAGCAGTGAACTAGTGGCAAATCTTGGGGAGCTGTTTTTT	CASSELVANLGELFF
.	TRBV18	.	TRBJ2-7	TGTGCCAGCTCACCTTTCGGTGGTAGCTCTTCGTACGAGCAGTACTTC	CASSPFGGSSSYEQYF
.	TRBV5-6	TRBD2	TRBJ2-7	TGTGCCAGCAGCTTGGCCCGTAGGACTAGTTTCTACGAGCAGTACTTC	CASSLARRTSFYEQYF
once	TRBV24-1	.	TRBJ2-3	TGTGCCACCAGTGATAGAGCTAGCTCCAGCACAGATACGCAGTATTTT	CATSDRASSSTDTQYF
once	TRBV4-3	.	TRBJ1-2	TGCGCCAGCAGCCAAGATCCGGCAGGCTCTAACTATGGCTACACCTTC	CASSQDPAGSNYGYTF
.	TRBV5-1	TRBD1	TRBJ2-5	TGCGCCAGCAGCTTGGCAGGGACAGACCAAGAGACCCAGTACTTC	CASSLAGTDQETQYF
.	TRBV27	TRBD2	TRBJ2-7	TGTGCCAGCACCACGGTTAGGAGCGGGAGCTACGAGCAGTACTTC	CASTTVRSGSYEQYF
many	TRBV29-1	.	TRBJ1-1	TGCAGCGCCAAGATGGGGGGGAACACTGAAGCTTTCTTT	CSAKMGGNTEAFF
.	TRBV7-8	TRBD2	TRBJ2-5	TGTGCCAGCAGCTTAGTGGGGACTAGCGAGGGGGGGACCCAGTACTTC	CASSLVGTSEGGTQYF
.	TRBV2	TRBD2	TRBJ2-7	TGTGCCAGCAGCTTAGCGGGAGGGCCGGGGGAGCAGTACTTC	CASSLAGGPGEQYF
.	TRBV7-2	TRBD2	TRBJ2-5	TGTGCCAGCAGCTTATCGTTAGCGGGGGGGCCGGAGACCCAGTACTTC	CASSLSLAGGPETQYF
once	TRBV2	.	TRBJ1-2	TGTGCCAGCAGAGACAGGAGCTACACCTTC	CASRDRSYTF
.	TRBV3-1/TRBV3-2	.	TRBJ2-6	TGTGCCAGCAGCCCTACTTCCTCTGGGGCCAACGTCCTGACTTTC	CASSPTSSGANVLTF
.	TRBV27	TRBD1	TRBJ2-7	TGTGCCAGCAGTGGGGGACAGGGTTCCGAGCAGTACTTC	CASSGGQGSEQYF
.	TRBV9	.	TRBJ1-1	TGTGCCAGCAGCGTAGGCGACACTGAAGCTTTCTTT	CASSVGDTEAFF
once	TRBV12-3/TRBV12-4	.	TRBJ2-3	TGTGCCAGCATTTCCGACAGCCAGACGCAGTATTTT	CASISDSQTQYF
.	TRBV28	.	TRBJ1-2	TGTGCCAGCAGTTTATTCAGGGGCGGAAGCTATGGCTACACCTTC	CASSLFRGGSYGYTF
.	TRBV7-2	TRBD1	TRBJ2-1	TGTGCCAGCAGCAAAAACCCGGGACAGGGGGCCTGGGAGCAGTTCTTC	CASSKNPGQGAWEQFF
.	TRBV13	TRBD2	TRBJ2-7	TGTGCCAGCAGCTTTACTAGCGGGGGGCCGACCGCCTACGAGCAGTACTTC	CASSFTSGGPTAYEQYF
.	TRBV29-1	TRBD1	TRBJ1-1	TGCAGCGCTACCAGGACAGGGGGCAGGAACACTGAAGCTTTCTTT	CSATRTGGRNTEAFF
.	TRBV18	TRBD1	TRBJ1-1	TGTGCCAGCTCACCATGGCCGGACAGGGAAGCTTTCTTT	CASSPWPDREAFF
.	TRBV2	TRBD1	TRBJ1-2	TGTGCCAGCAGTGAGTGGGGACAGGCGAACTATGGCTACACCTTC	CASSEWGQANYGYTF
once	TRBV3-1/TRBV3-2	.	TRBJ1-6	TGTGCCAGCAGCCGACTAGGTTCACCCCTCCACTTT	CASSRLGSPLHF
.	TRBV28	.	TRBJ1-6	TGTGCCAGCAGTCCCCCGGGGGGGGAGGGACCCCTCCACTTT	CASSPPGGEGPLHF
few	TRBV30	.	TRBJ1-4	TGTGCCTGGAGCCTGGGACATCCCGAAAAACTGTTTTTT	CAWSLGHPEKLFF
.	TRBV6-5	TRBD1	TRBJ1-2	TGTGCCAGCAGTTACCTGGGCGAGGGGGCGTCTGGCTACACCTTC	CASSYLGEGASGYTF
.	TRBV7-2	TRBD2	TRBJ2-3	TGTGCCAGCAGCTTAGTCTCTAGCGGGGCCGTGGATACGCAGTATTTT	CASSLVSSGAVDTQYF
.	TRBV5-1	.	TRBJ2-1	TGCGCCAGCAGCTTGCTCCTTGTGGAAGGGGGCAATGAGCAGTTCTTC	CASSLLLVEGGNEQFF
few	TRBV30	TRBD1	TRBJ1-3	TGTGCCTGGAGCGATAGGACAGGGGATAGGCCTGGAAACACCATATATTTT	CAWSDRTGDRPGNTIYF
.	TRBV19	TRBD1	TRBJ2-7	TGTGCCAGTAGTGCCCGGGACAGGGGAAATCCCAGCGCCGAGCAGTACTTC	CASSARDRGNPSAEQYF
.	TRBV7-9	.	TRBJ1-1	TGTGCCAGCAGCTCACAGGGATTGAACACTGAAGCTTTCTTT	CASSSQGLNTEAFF
.	TRBV28	.	TRBJ1-2	TGTGCCAGCGGTATGGGCCTGGGGGGGCGAACTAACTATGGCTACACCTTC	CASGMGLGGRTNYGYTF
.	TRBV11-2	TRBD1	TRBJ1-1	TGTGCCAGCAGCCCCGCAGGGGGCGGGGAGGCTTTCTTT	CASSPAGGGEAFF
.	TRBV5-1	.	TRBJ1-4	TGCGCCAGCAGCTTGGGCGGGGTAGGGAATGAAAAACTGTTTTTT	CASSLGGVGNEKLFF
.	TRBV18	TRBD1	TRBJ2-3	TGTGCCAGCTCACCCTGGACAGGGGGCCCGGATACGCAGTATTTT	CASSPWTGGPDTQYF
.	TRBV19	TRBD1	TRBJ1-1	TGTGCCAGTCAATTGACAGGGGGGGTTGGCACTGAAGCTTTCTTT	CASQLTGGVGTEAFF
.	TRBV30	.	TRBJ1-2	TGTGCCTGGAGTGTGGAGTTAACGAATGGCTACACCTTC	CAWSVELTNGYTF
few	TRBV6-2/TRBV6-3	.	TRBJ1-5	TGTGCCAGCAGTTACTCGAAGCTTCCCGGGACAAATCAGCCCCAGCATTTT	CASSYSKLPGTNQPQHF
once	TRBV19	.	TRBJ2-7	TGTGCCAGTACCCCCCCGGACGGTTCCGGGATCTACGAGCAGTACTTC	CASTPPDGSGIYEQYF
.	TRBV12-5	TRBD1	TRBJ1-6	TGTGCTAGTGCTCCGCCTGGACAGGGGACGAATTCACCCCTCCACTTT	CASAPPGQGTNSPLHF
.	TRBV7-2	TRBD1	TRBJ1-2	TGTGCCAGCAGCTTAGCCGGACAGGGGGCCTATGGCTACACCTTC	CASSLAGQGAYGYTF
.	TRBV28	TRBD1	TRBJ1-4	TGTGCCAGCAGTCGGGACAGGGAAGGTGAAAAACTGTTTTTT	CASSRDREGEKLFF
.	TRBV9	.	TRBJ2-2	TGTGCCAGCAGCCCCTCCTTCCTATCCGGGGAGCTGTTTTTT	CASSPSFLSGELFF
.	TRBV19	.	TRBJ1-1	TGTGCCAGTAGTACGGGGACTGAAGCTTTCTTT	CASSTGTEAFF
.	TRBV18	.	TRBJ1-5	TGTGCCAGCTCACCTGGCAGGGTGGCATACAATCAGCCCCAGCATTTT	CASSPGRVAYNQPQHF
.	TRBV5-4	TRBD1	TRBJ2-2	TGTGCCAGCAGCTTCGGGACAGGGACCGGGGAGCTGTTTTTT	CASSFGTGTGELFF